This T cell receptor beta chain came from a study of post-analysis software for immune sequencing data. This clonotype has just a few counts. Unique molecular identifiers featured in each of the TCR beta cDNA libraries. About 500,000 cDNA molecules came from around 1 to 10 million T cells. Using its own MiXCR run on the PCR reads, TCRdb lists one record per CDR3 protein. Here the sample spans 450,000 or so distinct CDR3 sequences, approximately 46% being singletons. This clonotype was obtained from a girl aged 10 to 17 with multiple sclerosis. Sequencing was carried out using blood.

This chain's CDR3 is CASSQDLGDTEQFF. The CDR3, as DNA: TGCGCCAGCAGCCAAGATCTGGGGGACACTGAGCAGTTCTTC. The chain recombines TRBV4-1 with TRBJ2-1; possibly TRBD1 for D (6 bases). V lost 0 bases and J lost 9, with 12 bases in between. Germline CDR1 reads MGHRA; CDR2 reads YSYEKL. The CDR3 contains 14 residues.